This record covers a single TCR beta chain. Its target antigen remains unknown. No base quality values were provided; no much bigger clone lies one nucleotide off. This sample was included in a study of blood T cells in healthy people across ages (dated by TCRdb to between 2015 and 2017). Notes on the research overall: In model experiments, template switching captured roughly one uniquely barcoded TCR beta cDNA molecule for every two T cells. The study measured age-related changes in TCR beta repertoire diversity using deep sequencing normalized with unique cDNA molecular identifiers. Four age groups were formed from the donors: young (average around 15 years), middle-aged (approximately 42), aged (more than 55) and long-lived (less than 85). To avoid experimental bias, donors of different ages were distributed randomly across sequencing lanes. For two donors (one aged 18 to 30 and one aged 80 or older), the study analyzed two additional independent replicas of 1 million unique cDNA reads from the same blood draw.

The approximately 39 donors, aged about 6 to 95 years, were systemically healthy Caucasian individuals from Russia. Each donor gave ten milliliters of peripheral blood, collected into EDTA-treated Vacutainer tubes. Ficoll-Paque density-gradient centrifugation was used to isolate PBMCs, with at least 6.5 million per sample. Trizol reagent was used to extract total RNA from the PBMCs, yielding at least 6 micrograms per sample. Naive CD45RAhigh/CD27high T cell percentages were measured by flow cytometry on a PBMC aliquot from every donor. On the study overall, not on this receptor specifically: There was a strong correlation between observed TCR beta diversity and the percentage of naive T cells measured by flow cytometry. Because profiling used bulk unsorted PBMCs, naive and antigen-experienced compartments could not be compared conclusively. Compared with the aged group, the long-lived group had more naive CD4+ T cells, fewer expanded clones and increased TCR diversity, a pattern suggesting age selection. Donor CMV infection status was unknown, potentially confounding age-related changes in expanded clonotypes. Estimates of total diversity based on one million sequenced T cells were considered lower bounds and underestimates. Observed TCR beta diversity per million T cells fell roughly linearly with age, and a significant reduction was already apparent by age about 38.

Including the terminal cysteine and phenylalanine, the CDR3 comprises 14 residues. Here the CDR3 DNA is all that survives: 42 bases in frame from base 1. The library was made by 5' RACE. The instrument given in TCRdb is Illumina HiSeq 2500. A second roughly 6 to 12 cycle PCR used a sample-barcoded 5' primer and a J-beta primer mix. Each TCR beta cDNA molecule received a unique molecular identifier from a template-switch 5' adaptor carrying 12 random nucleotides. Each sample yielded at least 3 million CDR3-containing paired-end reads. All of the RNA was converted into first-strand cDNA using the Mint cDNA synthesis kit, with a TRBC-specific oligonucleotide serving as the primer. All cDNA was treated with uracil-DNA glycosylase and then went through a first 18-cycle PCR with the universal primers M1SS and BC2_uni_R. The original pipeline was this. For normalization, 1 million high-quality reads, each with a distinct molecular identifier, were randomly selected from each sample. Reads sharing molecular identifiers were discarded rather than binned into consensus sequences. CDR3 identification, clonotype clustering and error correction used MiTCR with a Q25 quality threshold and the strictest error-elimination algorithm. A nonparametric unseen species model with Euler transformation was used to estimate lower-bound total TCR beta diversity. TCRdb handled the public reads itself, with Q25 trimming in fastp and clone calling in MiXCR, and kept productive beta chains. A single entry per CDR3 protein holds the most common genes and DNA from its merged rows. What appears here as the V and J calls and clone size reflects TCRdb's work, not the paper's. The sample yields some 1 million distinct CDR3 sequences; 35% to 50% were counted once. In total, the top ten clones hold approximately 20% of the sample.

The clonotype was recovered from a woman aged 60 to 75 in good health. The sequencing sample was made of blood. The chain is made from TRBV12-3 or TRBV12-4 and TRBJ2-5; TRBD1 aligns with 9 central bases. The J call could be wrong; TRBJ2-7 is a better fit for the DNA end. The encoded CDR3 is CASRIRTGVYEQYF. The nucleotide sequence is TGTGCCAGCAGGATTCGGACAGGGGTATACGAGCAGTACTTC.